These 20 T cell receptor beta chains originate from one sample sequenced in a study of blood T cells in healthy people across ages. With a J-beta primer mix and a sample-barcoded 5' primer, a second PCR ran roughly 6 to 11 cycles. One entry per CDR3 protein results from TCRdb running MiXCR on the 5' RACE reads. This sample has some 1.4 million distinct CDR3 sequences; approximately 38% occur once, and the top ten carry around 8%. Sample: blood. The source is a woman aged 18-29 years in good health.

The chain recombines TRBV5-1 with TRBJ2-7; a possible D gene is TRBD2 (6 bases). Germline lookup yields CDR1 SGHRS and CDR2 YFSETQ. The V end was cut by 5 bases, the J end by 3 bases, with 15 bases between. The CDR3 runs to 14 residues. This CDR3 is CASRSGIAVYEQYF. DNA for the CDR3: TGCGCCAGCAGGTCTGGGATAGCGGTCTACGAGCAGTACTTC.

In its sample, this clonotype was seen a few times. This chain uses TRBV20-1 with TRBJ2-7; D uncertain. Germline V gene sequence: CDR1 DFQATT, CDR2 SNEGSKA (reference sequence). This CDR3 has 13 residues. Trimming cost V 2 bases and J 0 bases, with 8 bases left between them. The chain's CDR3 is CSARQVPSYEQYF. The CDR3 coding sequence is TGCAGTGCTAGACAGGTCCCCTCCTACGAGCAGTACTTC.

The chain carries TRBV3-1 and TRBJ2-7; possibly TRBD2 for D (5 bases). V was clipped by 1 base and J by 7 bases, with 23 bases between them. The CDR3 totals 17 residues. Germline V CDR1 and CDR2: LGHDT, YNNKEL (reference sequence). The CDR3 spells CASSQGADFPSRDEQYF. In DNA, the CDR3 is TGTGCCAGCAGCCAAGGGGCCGACTTCCCCTCTCGGGATGAGCAGTACTTC.

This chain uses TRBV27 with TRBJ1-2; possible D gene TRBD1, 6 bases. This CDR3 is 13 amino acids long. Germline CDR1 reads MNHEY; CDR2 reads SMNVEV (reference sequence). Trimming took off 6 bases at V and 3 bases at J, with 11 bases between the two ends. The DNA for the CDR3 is TGTGCCAGCAGCCACTACAGGGACTATGGCTACACCTTC. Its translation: CASSHYRDYGYTF.

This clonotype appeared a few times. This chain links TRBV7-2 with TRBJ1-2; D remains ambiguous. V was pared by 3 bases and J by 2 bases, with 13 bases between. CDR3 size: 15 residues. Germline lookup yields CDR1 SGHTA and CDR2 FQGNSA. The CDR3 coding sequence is TGTGCCAGCAGCTTGGGCCTCCCGGGGAACTATGGCTACACCTTC. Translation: CASSLGLPGNYGYTF.

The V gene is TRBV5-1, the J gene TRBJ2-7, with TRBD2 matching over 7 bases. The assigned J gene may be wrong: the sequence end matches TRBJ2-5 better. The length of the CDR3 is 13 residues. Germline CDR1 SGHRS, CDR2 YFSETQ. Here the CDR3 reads CASRLGGEETQYF. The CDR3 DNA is TGCGCCAGCCGCCTGGGGGGGGAAGAGACCCAGTACTTC.

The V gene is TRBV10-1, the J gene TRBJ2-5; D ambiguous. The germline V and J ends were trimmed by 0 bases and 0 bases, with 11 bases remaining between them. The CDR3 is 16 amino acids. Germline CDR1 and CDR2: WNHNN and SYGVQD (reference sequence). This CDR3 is CASSESGRTNQETQYF. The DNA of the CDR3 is TGCGCCAGCAGTGAGTCGGGCAGGACGAACCAAGAGACCCAGTACTTC.

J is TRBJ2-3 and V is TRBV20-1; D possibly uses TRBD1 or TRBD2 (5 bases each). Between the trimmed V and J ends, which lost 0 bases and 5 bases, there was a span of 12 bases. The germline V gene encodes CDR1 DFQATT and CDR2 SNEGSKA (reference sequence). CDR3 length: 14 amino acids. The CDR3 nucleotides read TGCAGTGCTAGAGATTGGGGGAGCGGAGATACGCAGTATTTT. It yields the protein CSARDWGSGDTQYF.

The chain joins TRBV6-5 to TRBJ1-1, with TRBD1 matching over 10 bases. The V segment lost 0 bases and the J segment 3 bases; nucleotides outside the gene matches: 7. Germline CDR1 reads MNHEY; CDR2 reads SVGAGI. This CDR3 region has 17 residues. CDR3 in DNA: TGTGCCAGCAGTTACTCGACTCTGGGACAGGGGCACACTGAAGCTTTCTTT. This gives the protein CASSYSTLGQGHTEAFF.

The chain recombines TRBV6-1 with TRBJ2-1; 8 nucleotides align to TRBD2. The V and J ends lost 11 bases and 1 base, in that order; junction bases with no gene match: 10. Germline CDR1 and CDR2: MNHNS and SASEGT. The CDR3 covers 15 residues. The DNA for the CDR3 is TGTGCCGGCCGCCTTACTAGCGGATCCTACAATGAGCAGTTCTTC. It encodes CAGRLTSGSYNEQFF.

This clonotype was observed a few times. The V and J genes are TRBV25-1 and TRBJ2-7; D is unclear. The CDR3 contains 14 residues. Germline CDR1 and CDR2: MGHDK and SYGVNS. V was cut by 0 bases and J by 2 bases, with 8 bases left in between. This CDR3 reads CASSEYFVPYEQYF. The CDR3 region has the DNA TGTGCCAGCAGTGAATATTTCGTTCCCTACGAGCAGTACTTC.

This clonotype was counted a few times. CDR3 amino acids: CASSFGTNQETQYF. The CDR3 DNA reads TGCGCCAGCAGCTTCGGGACTAACCAAGAGACCCAGTACTTC. The chain links TRBV5-1 to TRBJ2-5; 7 nucleotides agree with TRBD2. Germline CDR1 and CDR2: SGHRS and YFSETQ. The CDR3 totals 14 residues. V trimming: 2 bases; J trimming: 0 bases; junction bases outside the gene matches: 1.

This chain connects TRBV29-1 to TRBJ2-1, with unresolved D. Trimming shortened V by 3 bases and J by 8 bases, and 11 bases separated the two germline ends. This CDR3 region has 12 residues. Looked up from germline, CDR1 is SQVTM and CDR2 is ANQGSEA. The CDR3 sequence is CSVESVSDEQFF. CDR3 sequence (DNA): TGCAGCGTTGAGTCAGTTTCAGATGAGCAGTTCTTC.

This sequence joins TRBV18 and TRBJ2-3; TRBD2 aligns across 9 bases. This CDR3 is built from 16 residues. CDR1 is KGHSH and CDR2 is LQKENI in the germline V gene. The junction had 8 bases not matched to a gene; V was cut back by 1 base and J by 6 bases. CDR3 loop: CASSPLSGGQTDTQYF. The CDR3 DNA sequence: TGTGCCAGCTCACCACTTAGCGGGGGACAGACGGATACGCAGTATTTT.

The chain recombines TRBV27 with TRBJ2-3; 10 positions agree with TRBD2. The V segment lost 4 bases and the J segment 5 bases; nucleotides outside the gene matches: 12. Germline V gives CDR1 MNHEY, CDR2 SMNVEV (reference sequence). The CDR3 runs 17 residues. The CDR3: CASSSPLQRGGGDTQYF. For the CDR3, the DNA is TGTGCCAGCAGTTCCCCTCTCCAGCGGGGGGGCGGAGATACGCAGTATTTT.

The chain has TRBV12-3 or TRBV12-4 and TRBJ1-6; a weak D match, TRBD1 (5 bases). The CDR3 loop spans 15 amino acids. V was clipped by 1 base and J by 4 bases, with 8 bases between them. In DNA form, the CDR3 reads TGTGCCAGCAGTTTAGGGGGACGATATAATTCACCCCTCCACTTT. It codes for CASSLGGRYNSPLHF.

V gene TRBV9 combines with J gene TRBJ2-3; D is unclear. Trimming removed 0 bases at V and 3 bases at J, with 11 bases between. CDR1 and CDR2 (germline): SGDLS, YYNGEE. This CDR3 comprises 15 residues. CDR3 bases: TGTGCCAGCAGCGTAGCTGATTCTAGGACAGATACGCAGTATTTT. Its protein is CASSVADSRTDTQYF.

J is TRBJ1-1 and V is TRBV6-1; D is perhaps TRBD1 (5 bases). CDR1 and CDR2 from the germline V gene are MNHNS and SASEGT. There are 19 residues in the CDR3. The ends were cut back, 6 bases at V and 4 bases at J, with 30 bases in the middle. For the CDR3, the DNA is TGTGCCAGCAGGGACCTTCCTCGAGGTAACAGGCCTGGGAGCACTGAAGCTTTCTTT. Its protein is CASRDLPRGNRPGSTEAFF.

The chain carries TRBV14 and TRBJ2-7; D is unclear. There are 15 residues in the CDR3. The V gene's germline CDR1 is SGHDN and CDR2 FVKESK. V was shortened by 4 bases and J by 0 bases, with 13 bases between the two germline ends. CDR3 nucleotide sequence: TGTGCCAGCAGCCGCCTACCGGCAGACTCCTACGAGCAGTACTTC. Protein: CASSRLPADSYEQYF. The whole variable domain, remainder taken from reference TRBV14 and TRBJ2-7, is EAGVTQFPSHSVIEKGQTVTLRCDPISGHDNLYWYRRVMGKEIKFLLHFVKESKQDESGMPNNRFLAERTGGTYSTLKVQPAELEDSGVYFCASSRLPADSYEQYFGPGTRLTVT.

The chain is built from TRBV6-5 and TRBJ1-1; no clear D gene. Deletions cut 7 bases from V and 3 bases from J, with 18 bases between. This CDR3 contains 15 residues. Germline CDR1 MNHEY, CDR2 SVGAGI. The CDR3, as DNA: TGTGCCAGCATTCTCAATCCCGGTGGGGACACTGAAGCTTTCTTT. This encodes CASILNPGGDTEAFF.